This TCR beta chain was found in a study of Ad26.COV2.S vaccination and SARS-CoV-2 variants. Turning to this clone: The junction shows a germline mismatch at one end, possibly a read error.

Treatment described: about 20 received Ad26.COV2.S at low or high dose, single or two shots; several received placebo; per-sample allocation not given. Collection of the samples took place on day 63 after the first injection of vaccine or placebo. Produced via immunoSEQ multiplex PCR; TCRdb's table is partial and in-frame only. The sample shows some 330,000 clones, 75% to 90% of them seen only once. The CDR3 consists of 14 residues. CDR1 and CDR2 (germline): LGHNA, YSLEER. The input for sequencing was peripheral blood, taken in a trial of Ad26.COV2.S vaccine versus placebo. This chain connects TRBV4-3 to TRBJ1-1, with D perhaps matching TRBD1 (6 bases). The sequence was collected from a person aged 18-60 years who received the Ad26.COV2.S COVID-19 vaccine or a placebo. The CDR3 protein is CASSPQTGLGDGLF. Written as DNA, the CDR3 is TGCGCCAGCAGTCCCCAAACAGGGTTAGGAGACGGTCTCTTT.